These 15 T cell receptor beta chains were all obtained from the same sample, sequenced in a study of shared clonotypes between healthy human individuals. The protocol was immunoSEQ multiplex PCR, while the TCRdb copy is restricted to in-frame clones and leaves out a portion. The sample lists approximately 2.5 million clones, under 95% occurring once. The sample taken for sequencing was naive CD4+ T cells from PBMCs. The subset: CD45RA+ positively selected. These receptors all come from a man aged 18 to 30 in good health. Some clones in this sample may be carry-over from other donors' samples.

CDR3 sequence: CASSYSIAQKETQYF. Here the CDR3 DNA reads TGTGCCAGCAGTTACTCGATCGCGCAGAAAGAGACCCAGTACTTC. This chain connects TRBV6-5 to TRBJ2-5; D is ambiguous. Trimming removed 0 bases from V and 3 bases from J, with 11 bases in between. CDR1 is MNHEY and CDR2 is SVGAGI in the germline V gene. The length of the CDR3 is 15 residues.

The chain carries TRBV5-4 and TRBJ1-1; D might be TRBD1 (6 bases). The CDR3 totals 16 residues. The germline V and J ends were trimmed by 0 bases and 4 bases, with 16 bases remaining between them. Germline CDR1 and CDR2: SGHNT and YYREEE (reference sequence). DNA for the CDR3: TGTGCCAGCAGCTTGGATGGTTTAGGGGGAGTCACTGAAGCTTTCTTT. Its protein is CASSLDGLGGVTEAFF.

The CDR3 DNA sequence: TGCGCCAGCAGCTTGGACGGGACAGGGGGCAATCAGCCCCAGCATTTT. Protein product: CASSLDGTGGNQPQHF. The J gene is TRBJ1-5, the V gene TRBV5-1; TRBD1 matches at 10 bases. Germline CDR1 is SGHRS and CDR2 is YFSETQ. The CDR3 sequence is 16 residues long. V dropped 0 bases and J dropped 2; count of bases not matched to a gene: 2.

The rearrangement uses TRBV2 and TRBJ2-1, with unresolved D. V dropped 6 bases and J dropped 2 bases, with 11 bases sitting between them. The CDR3 contains 14 residues. The germline CDR1 and CDR2 sequences are SNHLY and FYNNEI. The CDR3 bases are TGTGCCAGCAGCAGGACCAACCCCTACAATGAGCAGTTCTTC. Its protein product is CASSRTNPYNEQFF.

The J gene is TRBJ2-2, the V gene TRBV27; 7 bases line up with TRBD1. V lost 4 bases to trimming and J lost 4 bases; unmatched junction nucleotides: 0. The germline gives CDR1 MNHEY, CDR2 SMNVEV (reference sequence). The CDR3 is 13 amino acids. Written as DNA, the CDR3 is TGTGCCAGCAGTTACAGGGGCACCGGGGAGCTGTTTTTT. This translates into CASSYRGTGELFF.

The chain couples TRBV19 to TRBJ2-7; D is undetermined. Germline CDR1 is LNHDA and CDR2 is SQIVND (reference sequence). V was clipped by 6 bases and J by 3 bases, with 9 bases between them. This CDR3 is 12 amino acids long. The CDR3 nucleotides are TGTGCCAGTAGAGGCCAAAACTACGAGCAGTACTTC. Translated: CASRGQNYEQYF.

The chain has TRBV7-8 and TRBJ1-1; tentatively, D is TRBD1 (6 bases). Trimming shortened V by 8 bases and J by 4 bases, and 17 bases separated the two germline ends. CDR3 length equals 14 residues. CDR1 and CDR2 from the germline V gene are SGHVS and FQNEAQ. This CDR3 reads CASSRGGVGTEAFF. The CDR3 DNA follows: TGTGCCAGCTCCAGGGGCGGGGTCGGCACTGAAGCTTTCTTT. Drawing the rest from reference TRBV7-8 and TRBJ1-1, the complete variable domain is GAGVSQSPRYKVAKRGQDVALRCDPISGHVSLFWYQQALGQGPEFLTYFQNEAQLDKSGLPSDRFFAERPEGSVSTLKIQRTQQEDSAVYLCASSRGGVGTEAFFGQGTRLTVV.

The chain has TRBV10-3 and TRBJ1-6; a weak D match, TRBD1 (5 bases). Germline CDR1 is ENHRY and CDR2 is SYGVKD. The CDR3 covers 15 residues. Trimming removed 0 bases from V and 7 bases from J, with 10 bases in between. DNA of the CDR3: TGTGCCATCAGTGAGTCGTGGGGGGGAAATTCACCCCTCCACTTT. Translated: CAISESWGGNSPLHF.

The rearrangement links TRBV6-4 to TRBJ1-1; 8 nucleotides match TRBD1. The CDR3 runs 14 residues. Germline-derived CDR1 and CDR2 are MRHNA and SNTAGT. The V gene end was trimmed by 5 bases and the J gene end by 3 bases; junction bases not matched to a gene: 5. CDR3 DNA sequence: TGTGCCAGCAGTACACAGGGGGGGGACACTGAAGCTTTCTTT. This sequence encodes CASSTQGGDTEAFF.

CDR3 DNA: TGTGCCAGCAGTTTATCGCCCGTCCTAGCGGGAGCCTCCTACGAGCAGTACTTC. Amino acid sequence: CASSLSPVLAGASYEQYF. V and J are TRBV27 and TRBJ2-7, with 10 bases lining up with TRBD2. Germline values: CDR1 MNHEY, CDR2 SMNVEV (reference sequence). The V segment lost 0 bases and the J segment 0 bases; nucleotides outside the gene matches: 8. The length of the CDR3 is 18 residues.

The V and J genes are TRBV5-1 and TRBJ2-1; D not certain. The ends were cut back, 4 bases at V and 1 base at J, with 12 bases in the middle. Germline lookup yields CDR1 SGHRS and CDR2 YFSETQ. CDR3 size: 15 residues. Here the CDR3 DNA reads TGCGCCAGCAGCGAGCAACCCCCTTCCTACAATGAGCAGTTCTTC. It encodes CASSEQPPSYNEQFF.

In this sample, this clone turned up once. CDR3 region: CASSGLAKNIQYF. CDR3 DNA sequence: TGTGCCAGCAGCGGACTAGCCAAAAACATTCAGTACTTC. This chain connects TRBV7-2 to TRBJ2-4; D may be TRBD2 (5 bases). The V end was cut by 5 bases, the J end by 0 bases, with 5 bases between. Germline CDR1 and CDR2: SGHTA and FQGNSA. This CDR3 is 13 amino acids long.

This clone was recorded once. CDR3 nucleotide sequence: TGTGCCAGCTCAAAGGACATTACTTTGGCGGGAAACACCATATATTTT. Encoded protein: CASSKDITLAGNTIYF. The V gene is TRBV18, the J gene TRBJ1-3, with D perhaps TRBD1 (5 bases). The CDR3 extends over 16 amino acids. Germline lookup yields CDR1 KGHSH and CDR2 LQKENI. Trimming shortened V by 5 bases and J by 4 bases, and 18 bases separated the two germline ends.

The chain is built from TRBV6-5 and TRBJ2-1; perhaps TRBD2 as D (6 bases). Trimming left V 3 bases short and J 3 bases short, with 9 bases between. The CDR3 is 14 residues long. Looked up from germline, CDR1 is MNHEY and CDR2 is SVGAGI. CDR3 region: CASSYRELYNEQFF. Here the CDR3 DNA reads TGTGCCAGCAGTTATCGGGAGCTCTACAATGAGCAGTTCTTC.

This clone was seen once. Additional DNA sequences in this sample encode the identical CDR3. The genes are TRBV18 and TRBJ1-1; unclear D gene. V was shortened by 0 bases and J by 8 bases, with 4 bases between the two germline ends. The CDR3 sequence is 11 residues long. Germline lookup yields CDR1 KGHSH and CDR2 LQKENI. The CDR3 DNA reads TGTGCCAGCTCACCACCGGGGGAAGCTTTCTTT. This codes for CASSPPGEAFF.